The TCR beta chain described here comes from a study of blood T cells in healthy people across ages. The use of a sample-barcoded 5' primer and a J-beta primer mix characterized a second PCR of roughly 6 to 12 cycles. TCRdb analysed the 5' RACE reads with MiXCR anew, one entry per CDR3 protein. The table lists about 930,000 distinct CDR3 sequences, about 29% of them singletons. The CDR3 consists of 16 residues. V gave up 3 bases and J gave up 7 bases; unmatched junction bases: 14. From germline, CDR1 is DFQATT and CDR2 SNEGSKA (reference sequence). These data also featured in a second study, about T cells of mothers and their children.

The chain couples TRBV20-1 to TRBJ2-1; the match to TRBD2 covers 8 bases. The source of this sequence is a woman aged 40 to 50 in good health. The sequenced sample was blood. CDR3 nucleotide sequence: TGCAGTGCTAGGGGCATCAGGACTAGCATGATGAATGAGCAGTTCTTC. This sequence encodes CSARGIRTSMMNEQFF.